Included here is one TCR beta chain sequence, with context. Germline CDR1 and CDR2: SGHDT and YYEEEE. The CDR3 loop spans 18 amino acids. Trimming cost V 1 base and J 3 bases; bases outside gene matches: 11. The authors extracted RNA and reverse transcribed it into cDNA as the sequencing template. Only in-frame clones appear in the TCRdb table, and some are missing; sequencing was by immunoSEQ multiplex PCR. The sample consists of approximately 150,000 clones, 50% to 60% of them appearing once. This record belongs to a study of CD8+ T cells in alopecia areata. The chain couples TRBV5-6 to TRBJ2-5; 11 positions match TRBD2. Sequenced: CD4+ T cells sorted from blood. This receptor was taken from a human donor in good health. In DNA form, the CDR3 reads TGTGCCAGCAGCTTGTTGGCACATATAGCGGGAGGGAAAGAGACCCAGTACTTC. Translated: CASSLLAHIAGGKETQYF.